What follows is one T cell receptor beta chain and its context. This entry belongs to a study of blood T cell repertoires in COVID-19. This CDR3 spans 15 amino acids. CDR1 and CDR2 (germline): GTSNPN, SVGIG (reference sequence). The ends were cut back, 2 bases at V and 2 bases at J, with 15 bases in the middle. Libraries were prepared by immunoSEQ multiplex PCR; TCRdb keeps only in-frame clonotypes and omits some of them. The table records under 300,000 clones, 84% of them present only once. The receptor's source is a woman aged 40-49 years who had recovered from COVID-19. The chain recombines TRBV30 with TRBJ2-5, with D unresolved. The material sequenced was peripheral blood. Here the CDR3 DNA reads TGTGCCTGGAGTCTCAACGAGATTGAACAAGAGACCCAGTACTTC. Protein: CAWSLNEIEQETQYF.